Sequencing of this TCR beta chain was carried out in a study of CD8 T cells in ankylosing spondylitis. There are 14 residues in the CDR3. V shed 8 bases and J 5 bases; nucleotides not matched to a gene: 10. TCRdb processed the 5' RACE reads anew with MiXCR; each CDR3 protein has one entry. The sample consists of about 130,000 distinct CDR3 sequences, 7% to 10% of them appearing once. This clonotype was observed many times. The source is a male donor with ankylosing spondylitis or in good health (not recorded which). This chain links TRBV12-3 or TRBV12-4 with TRBJ2-7; 9 positions agree with TRBD2. The source material was blood, either unsorted or a sorted T cell fraction (not recorded which). Here the CDR3 reads CASGLAGVMDEQYF. CDR3 coding DNA: TGTGCCAGCGGCTTAGCGGGAGTAATGGACGAGCAGTACTTC.